This T cell receptor beta chain originates from a study of blood T cell repertoires in COVID-19. Study summary: Spain, Italy and the United States supplied samples that represented acute and convalescent COVID-19.

CDR1 and CDR2 (germline): LNHDA, SQIVND (reference sequence). The CDR3 spans 17 residues. With 5 bases clipped from V and 5 bases from J, the junction kept 15 bases outside the gene matches. The data were produced by immunoSEQ multiplex PCR, yet TCRdb's version contains in-frame clones alone and is incomplete. The sample has 270,000 or so clones; about nine tenths are singletons. This TCR was sampled from a woman between 40 and 50 years old who had recovered from COVID-19. Sample: peripheral blood. The V call is TRBV19, the J call TRBJ2-5; the match to TRBD2 covers 9 bases. CDR3 in DNA: TGTGCCAGTAGTGTGGGTGGGGTAGCGGGAGAGTGGGAGACCCAGTACTTC. This codes for CASSVGGVAGEWETQYF.